The present entry profiles one TCR beta chain with its context. Its antigen is unknown. Germline CDR1 reads MDHEN; CDR2 reads SYDVKM. CDR3 length: 19 amino acids. V was clipped by 2 bases and J by 1 base, with 21 bases between them. The sample comes from a study of long-term antiretroviral therapy in people with HIV. For each donor, at least one pre-ART and at least two post-ART PBMC samples were available. Study-wide points: Within the repertoire, clones expanded before ART were dominant at all time points. Blood, drawn from the mid-2000s to the late 2010s, may reflect older ART regimens. Controls exceeded HIV repertoires in CDR3 length range.

At the survey level, the v3.0 immunoSEQ assay was run. Sequencing was performed with immunoSEQ multiplex PCR; in TCRdb, only in-frame clones are kept and a portion is missing. Counted here are around 21,000 clones, approximately 86% occurring once; the ten biggest clones make up over 6.5%. This sequence originates from a man aged 50 to 60 with HIV. The sample here was unsorted PBMCs, taken at the start of antiretroviral therapy. J is TRBJ1-5 and V is TRBV28; a possible D gene is TRBD1 (6 bases). CDR3 nucleotide sequence: TGTGCCAGCAGTTTACGGGACACGCGAGCGGTGGAGAGCAATCAGCCCCAGCATTTT. Protein: CASSLRDTRAVESNQPQHF.